This TCR beta chain emerged from a study of graft-versus-host responses after intestinal transplantation. Trimming stripped 2 bases from V and 6 bases from J, with 8 bases between. The CDR3 has 12 residues. Germline values: CDR1 KGHSH, CDR2 LQKENI. Study results and caveats: HvG clone declines early post-transplant were associated with peak circulating GvH levels. When patients had graft-donor T cell macrochimerism, their allografts held high graft-versus-host to host-versus-graft clonal ratios.

As concerns this clone: The antigen remains unidentified.

Libraries were prepared by immunoSEQ multiplex PCR; TCRdb keeps only in-frame clonotypes and omits some of them. The profile covers about 120,000 clones, with over 75% appearing a single time and about 0.18% taken by the ten largest. The clonotype comes from a human donor who received an intestinal transplant. The sample here was unstimulated CD4+ T cells sorted from spleen or lymph node cells, taken before intestinal transplant. V and J are TRBV18 and TRBJ2-7; D remains ambiguous. The CDR3 is CASSPGIGEQYF. The CDR3 nucleotides read TGTGCCAGCTCACCAGGTATCGGCGAGCAGTACTTC.